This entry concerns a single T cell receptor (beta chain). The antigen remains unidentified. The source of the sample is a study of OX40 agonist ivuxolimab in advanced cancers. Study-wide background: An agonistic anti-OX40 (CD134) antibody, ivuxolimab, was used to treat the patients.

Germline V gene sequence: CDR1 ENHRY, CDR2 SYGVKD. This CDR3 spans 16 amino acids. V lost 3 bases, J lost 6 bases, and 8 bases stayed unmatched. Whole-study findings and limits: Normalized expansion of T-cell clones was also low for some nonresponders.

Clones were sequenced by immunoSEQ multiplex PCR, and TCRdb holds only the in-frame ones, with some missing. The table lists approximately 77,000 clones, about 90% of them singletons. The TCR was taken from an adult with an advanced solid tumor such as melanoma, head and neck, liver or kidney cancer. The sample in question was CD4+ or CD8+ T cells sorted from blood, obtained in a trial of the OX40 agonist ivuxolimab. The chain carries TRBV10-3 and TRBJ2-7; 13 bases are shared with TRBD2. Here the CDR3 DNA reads TGTGCCATCAGTGACTCGACTAGCGGGAGGCACCCCGAGCAGTACTTC. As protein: CAISDSTSGRHPEQYF.